The next 18 T cell receptor beta chains were all read from a single sample in a study of glioma-infiltrating T cells. TCR alpha and beta CDR3 regions were amplified from RNA using iRepertoire nested multiplex PCR. TCRdb independently ran MiXCR on the multiplex PCR reads; one entry per CDR3 protein. This sample has fewer than 3,500 distinct CDR3 sequences, with just over 85% found just once. Sequences were obtained from glioma tissue, nonneoplastic brain tissue, or PBMCs (not recorded which). The receptors here all came from a human donor with low-grade glioma or glioblastoma, undergoing nonglioma brain surgery, or in good health (not recorded which).

For this clonotype: Since it is a stray read in a library aimed at alpha chains, this beta chain has a size that is not meaningful. The chain is built from TRBV20-1 and TRBJ1-5; D perhaps matches TRBD1 (6 bases). Trimming shortened V by 7 bases and J by 7 bases, and 17 bases separated the two germline ends. There are 13 residues in the CDR3. Germline V lookup: CDR1 DFQATT, CDR2 SNEGSKA (reference sequence). The CDR3 region is CSVRPGARQPQHF. CDR3 in DNA: TGCAGTGTCAGACCAGGGGCGAGGCAGCCCCAGCATTTT.

In this sample, this clonotype turned up once. The library was designed around alpha chains, so this beta chain is a stray read whose abundance carries little weight. J is TRBJ1-3 and V is TRBV20-1; D perhaps matches TRBD1 (5 bases). This CDR3 contains 15 residues. V dropped 0 bases and J dropped 0 bases, with 9 bases sitting between them. CDR1 and CDR2 (germline): DFQATT, SNEGSKA (reference sequence). The CDR3 nucleotides read TGCAGTGCTAGAGATGACAGCCTCTCTGGAAACACCATATATTTT. As protein: CSARDDSLSGNTIYF.

The table lists this clonotype with a few counts. Being off target in a library aimed at alpha chains, this beta chain has a size of little meaning. This chain links TRBV28 with TRBJ1-6, with TRBD1 as a possible D gene (6 bases). Trimming removed 6 bases at V and 4 bases at J, with 16 bases between. The CDR3 totals 16 residues. CDR1 is MDHEN, CDR2 SYDVKM, per germline. CDR3 sequence (DNA): TGTGCCAGCAGGGAGATCCGGGACAAATATAATTCACCCCTCCACTTT. Amino acid sequence: CASREIRDKYNSPLHF.

With regard to this clonotype: Since it is a stray read in a library aimed at alpha chains, this beta chain has a size that is not meaningful. The chain uses TRBV7-9 and TRBJ1-6; no reliable D call. The length of the CDR3 is 12 residues. Germline V CDR1 and CDR2: SEHNR, FQNEAQ (reference sequence). Trimming removed 5 bases at V and 7 bases at J, with 6 bases between. The CDR3 DNA follows: TGTGCCAGCAGCCGGGAGAATTCACCCCTCCACTTT. As protein: CASSRENSPLHF. The full variable domain, its missing parts supplied by reference TRBV7-9 and TRBJ1-6, is DTGVSQNPRHKITKRGQNVTFRCDPISEHNRLYWYRQTLGQGPEFLTYFQNEAQLEKSRLLSDRFSAERPKGSFSTLEIQRTEQGDSAMYLCASSRENSPLHFGNGTRLTVT.

This clonotype was seen only a few times. This beta chain slipped into a library made for alpha chains as a stray read, so its size is not meaningful. The rearrangement joins TRBV15 to TRBJ1-2, with unresolved D. From germline, CDR1 is LNHNV and CDR2 YYDKDF (reference sequence). V was shortened by 0 bases and J by 6 bases, with 8 bases between the two germline ends. The length of the CDR3 is 13 residues. Here the CDR3 reads CATSREEGDGYTF. CDR3 nucleotides: TGTGCCACCAGCAGAGAGGAGGGTGATGGCTACACCTTC.

Points on this clonotype: This beta chain is off target for a library built for alpha chains, so its abundance means little. This chain connects TRBV29-1 to TRBJ2-3, with D perhaps matching TRBD1 (5 bases). The CDR3 contains 13 residues. CDR1 is SQVTM and CDR2 is ANQGSEA in the germline V gene. V lost 0 bases and J lost 5, with 9 bases in between. The CDR3: CSVEEDKEDTQYF. CDR3 DNA: TGCAGCGTTGAAGAGGACAAAGAAGATACGCAGTATTTT.

Remarks on this clonotype: This beta chain was picked up by a library intended for alpha chains and is off target, so its count carries little meaning. This chain uses TRBV7-2 with TRBJ1-2, with TRBD1 as a possible D gene (5 bases). The germline V and J ends were trimmed by 5 bases and 7 bases, with 14 bases remaining between them. The CDR3 consists of 13 residues. CDR1 SGHTA and CDR2 FQGNSA come from the germline V gene. The CDR3 DNA reads as TGTGCCAGCAGCCCCGCCGGGGGTTCTGGCTACACCTTC. Amino acid sequence: CASSPAGGSGYTF. Full variable domain (rest looked up from reference TRBV7-2 and TRBJ1-2): GAGVSQSPSNKVTEKGKDVELRCDPISGHTALYWYRQSLGQGLEFLIYFQGNSAPDKSGLPSDRFSAERTGGSVSTLTIQRTQQEDSAVYLCASSPAGGSGYTFGSGTRLTVV.

Points on this clonotype: Since it is a stray read in a library aimed at alpha chains, this beta chain has a size that is not meaningful. V and J are TRBV20-1 and TRBJ2-7; 8 bases are shared with TRBD1. This CDR3 is 13 amino acids long. Per the germline V gene, CDR1 is DFQATT and CDR2 is SNEGSKA (reference sequence). V lost 2 bases, J lost 3 bases, and 3 bases stayed unmatched. CDR3 coding DNA: TGCAGTGCTAGACAGGGGGCAAACTACGAGCAGTACTTC. It is translated as CSARQGANYEQYF.

Of note for this clonotype: This beta chain came through as a stray read in a library set up for alpha chains, and its size says little. This chain joins TRBV28 and TRBJ2-7, with 7 bases fitting TRBD1. The CDR3 contains 15 residues. Germline CDR1 and CDR2: MDHEN and SYDVKM. V gave up 3 bases and J gave up 4 bases; unmatched junction bases: 9. CDR3 sequence: CASSLDRPWKYEQYF. CDR3 nucleotide sequence: TGTGCCAGCAGTTTGGACAGGCCGTGGAAATACGAGCAGTACTTC.

A note on this clonotype: Since the library was made to target alpha chains, this beta chain is a stray read and its abundance is not meaningful. The V and J genes are TRBV11-2 and TRBJ1-1; no reliable D call. This CDR3 comprises 14 residues. CDR1 and CDR2 from the germline V gene are SGHAT and FQNNGV. The ends were cut back, 1 base at V and 1 base at J, with 7 bases in the middle. The CDR3 loop is CASSLGRKNTEAFF. Written as DNA, the CDR3 is TGTGCCAGCAGCTTAGGCCGGAAGAACACTGAAGCTTTCTTT. Together with reference TRBV11-2 and TRBJ1-1, the CDR3 gives the full variable domain: EAGVAQSPRYKIIEKRQSVAFWCNPISGHATLYWYQQILGQGPKLLIQFQNNGVVDDSQLPKDRFSAERLKGVDSTLKIQPAKLEDSAVYLCASSLGRKNTEAFFGQGTRLTVV.

Turning to this clonotype: This beta chain is a stray read from a library made for alpha chains; its abundance is not meaningful. V and J are TRBV15 and TRBJ2-4; 9 bases are shared with TRBD1. Germline V CDR1 and CDR2: LNHNV, YYDKDF (reference sequence). The J segment lost 5 bases and the V segment lost 3 bases, leaving 11 bases of the junction unmatched. CDR3 length equals 17 residues. The chain's CDR3 is CATSRGRDRVRENIQYF. The CDR3 coding sequence is TGTGCCACCAGCAGGGGCCGGGACAGGGTCAGGGAAAACATTCAGTACTTC.

This clonotype qualifies as large (0.1 to 1%). This beta chain is a stray sequence in a library constructed for alpha chains; its clone size is not meaningful. The chain recombines TRBV6-2 or TRBV6-3 with TRBJ2-1; D may be TRBD2 (5 bases). V lost 7 bases, J lost 9 bases, and 19 bases lay in between. Germline CDR1 MNHEY, CDR2 SVGEGT. CDR3 length equals 14 residues. Written as DNA, the CDR3 is TGTGCCAGCACCCCCGTAAACGTCCTAGCTGAGCAGTTCTTC. This sequence encodes CASTPVNVLAEQFF.

To note about this clonotype: Because the library targeted alpha chains, this beta chain is an off-target read whose size means little. The gene calls are TRBV6-5 and TRBJ1-5, with D unclear. Per the germline V gene, CDR1 is MNHEY and CDR2 is SVGAGI. V was cut by 6 bases and J by 2 bases, with 14 bases left in between. The CDR3 spans 15 residues. For the CDR3, the DNA is TGTGCCAGCAGCGGTCTTGGGTCTGGCAATCAGCCCCAGCATTTT. It encodes CASSGLGSGNQPQHF.

About this clonotype: A library made for alpha chains picked up this beta chain off target, so its size means little. V is TRBV6-1 and J is TRBJ1-6; perhaps TRBD1 as D (6 bases). From germline, CDR1 is MNHNS and CDR2 SASEGT. This CDR3 spans 13 amino acids. Deletions cut 6 bases from V and 10 bases from J, with 13 bases between. CDR3 coding DNA: TGTGCCAGCAGCAACAGGGCCGACTCACCCCTCCACTTT. This sequence encodes CASSNRADSPLHF.

About this clonotype: Because the library targeted alpha chains, this beta chain is an off-target read whose size means little. The CDR3 reads CASSFGTGPHGNTIYF. The DNA for the CDR3 is TGTGCCAGCAGTTTTGGGACGGGACCACATGGAAACACCATATATTTT. The gene calls are TRBV28 and TRBJ1-3, with a tentative D call TRBD1 (5 bases). V dropped 3 bases and J dropped 3 bases, with 15 bases sitting between them. Germline V gene sequence: CDR1 MDHEN, CDR2 SYDVKM. The CDR3 is 16 amino acids.

Comments on this clonotype: This beta chain represents an off-target read in a library built for alpha chains; its size is of limited meaning. The J gene is TRBJ2-7, the V gene TRBV2; 9 bases match TRBD1. The CDR3 is 13 amino acids. Germline V lookup: CDR1 SNHLY, CDR2 FYNNEI. V dropped 8 bases and J dropped 1; count of bases not matched to a gene: 3. The CDR3: CASLGTGSYEQYF. Written as DNA, the CDR3 is TGTGCCAGCCTCGGGACAGGGTCCTACGAGCAGTACTTC.

In the case of this clonotype: A library prepared for alpha chains yielded this beta chain as an off-target read; its size is of little meaning. V and J are TRBV4-3 and TRBJ1-5, with D possibly TRBD1 on 5 matching bases. CDR1 LGHNA and CDR2 YSLEER come from the germline V gene. Trimming left V 0 bases short and J 7 bases short, with 16 bases between. This CDR3 spans 16 amino acids. The CDR3 reads CASSQDHLQANQPQHF. In nucleotides, the CDR3 is TGCGCCAGCAGCCAAGATCACCTACAGGCGAACCAGCCCCAGCATTTT.

In the case of this clonotype: This beta chain came through as a stray read in a library set up for alpha chains, and its size says little. The chain joins TRBV20-1 to TRBJ2-5; 7 bases are shared with TRBD2. Trimming took 2 bases from V and 1 from J; bases not matched to a gene: 7. The CDR3 is 15 residues long. Per germline, CDR1 DFQATT and CDR2 SNEGSKA (reference sequence). CDR3 residues: CSARRLAEVQETQYF. DNA for the CDR3: TGCAGTGCTAGAAGACTAGCCGAGGTCCAAGAGACCCAGTACTTC.